These 23 T cell receptor beta chains were sequenced from one sample in a study of T cells in tuberculosis. Profiling relied on immunoSEQ multiplex PCR, and the TCRdb table lists in-frame clones only, not all of them. The sample consists of tens of thousands of clones, 90% to 95% of them appearing once. Sequencing used PBMCs. The receptors here all came from a donor aged 10-30 years with latent tuberculosis or without tuberculosis infection.

This clone showed up just once. CDR3 protein: CASIGRGGLHGYTF. The CDR3 DNA reads as TGTGCCAGCATTGGGCGGGGTGGGCTTCATGGCTACACCTTC. The rearrangement joins TRBV2 to TRBJ1-2, with D unresolved. The CDR3 length is 14 residues. With 7 bases removed from V and 6 bases from J, the gap between germline ends came to 18 bases. CDR1 and CDR2 from the germline V gene are SNHLY and FYNNEI.

This clone has a single count. The genes are TRBV5-6 and TRBJ1-1; no reliable D call. Germline V gene data show CDR1 as SGHDT and CDR2 as YYEEEE. The ends were cut back, 2 bases at V and 0 bases at J, with 11 bases in the middle. This CDR3 region has 15 residues. The DNA for the CDR3 is TGTGCCAGCAGCTTAGGCGGGTCCATGAACACTGAAGCTTTCTTT. It is translated as CASSLGGSMNTEAFF. Variable domain in full (rest from reference TRBV5-6 and TRBJ1-1): DAGVTQSPTHLIKTRGQQVTLRCSPKSGHDTVSWYQQALGQGPQFIFQYYEEEERQRGNFPDRFSGHQFPNYSSELNVNALLLGDSALYLCASSLGGSMNTEAFFGQGTRLTVV.

For the CDR3, the DNA is TGTGCCAGCAGCTACACGGGGGACCTCAAAAACATTCAGTACTTC. Translated: CASSYTGDLKNIQYF. The rearrangement joins TRBV13 to TRBJ2-4; TRBD2 is a possible D gene (6 bases). CDR1 is PRHDT, CDR2 FYEKMQ, per germline (reference sequence). Trimming removed 4 bases from V and 3 bases from J, with 13 bases in between. CDR3 length: 15 residues.

V usage is TRBV27 and J usage is TRBJ1-1; D not resolved. The CDR3 sequence is 15 residues long. Germline V gene lookup returns CDR1 MNHEY and CDR2 SMNVEV (reference sequence). Trimming left V 2 bases short and J 4 bases short, with 14 bases between. The CDR3 sequence: CASSLSPFLSTEAFF. For the CDR3, the DNA is TGTGCCAGCAGTTTAAGTCCATTCTTGAGCACTGAAGCTTTCTTT.

The chain uses TRBV10-3 and TRBJ1-4; TRBD1 matches at 7 bases. Germline trimming cut 3 bases from V and 4 bases from J; bases unmatched to any gene: 8. In germline, CDR1 is ENHRY, CDR2 SYGVKD. The CDR3 consists of 16 residues. CDR3 DNA sequence: TGTGCCATCAGTGAAGGAGGGGGACAGCGTAATGAAAAACTGTTTTTT. Its protein is CAISEGGGQRNEKLFF.

The V gene is TRBV5-1, the J gene TRBJ2-1; D is undetermined. V was clipped by 0 bases and J by 1 base, with 5 bases between them. This CDR3 spans 14 amino acids. Germline CDR1 reads SGHRS; CDR2 reads YFSETQ. For the CDR3, the DNA is TGCGCCAGCAGCTTGGTTCGGTCCTACAATGAGCAGTTCTTC. This codes for CASSLVRSYNEQFF.

This clone was detected only once. This sequence joins TRBV4-2 and TRBJ2-3, with D possibly being TRBD1 (5 bases). This CDR3 contains 15 residues. With 1 base removed from V and 3 bases from J, the gap between germline ends came to 11 bases. Germline CDR1 and CDR2: LGHNA and YNFKEQ. The CDR3 region has the DNA TGTGCCAGCAGCCAAGGCACAGGTGGGACAGATACGCAGTATTTT. Its protein is CASSQGTGGTDTQYF.

The chain has TRBV2 and TRBJ2-2; no reliable D call. Trimming took off 4 bases at V and 6 bases at J, with 9 bases between the two ends. The CDR3 has 13 amino acids. The germline gives CDR1 SNHLY, CDR2 FYNNEI. CDR3 sequence: CASSVYQSGELFF. CDR3 bases: TGTGCCAGCAGTGTTTATCAGTCCGGGGAGCTGTTTTTT.

J is TRBJ1-2 and V is TRBV11-2; the D gene is possibly TRBD1 (5 bases). This CDR3 is built from 15 residues. V dropped 2 bases and J dropped 4 bases, with 14 bases sitting between them. CDR1 is SGHAT and CDR2 is FQNNGV in the germline V gene. The DNA of the CDR3 is TGTGCCAGCAGCTTAATTGCGGGGGAGGGCTATGGCTACACCTTC. Encoded protein: CASSLIAGEGYGYTF.

The rearrangement joins TRBV4-1 to TRBJ1-4; 7 bases match TRBD1. CDR1 is MGHRA and CDR2 is YSYEKL in the germline V gene. V shed 7 bases and J 6 bases; nucleotides not matched to a gene: 8. The CDR3 is 14 amino acids. CDR3 sequence (DNA): TGCGCCAGCACCCTGAGACAGGGCGATGAAAAACTGTTTTTT. Residues: CASTLRQGDEKLFF.

The V and J genes are TRBV14 and TRBJ1-1, with D hard to call. Germline V CDR1 and CDR2: SGHDN, FVKESK. Trimming shortened V by 2 bases and J by 6 bases, and 10 bases separated the two germline ends. This CDR3 is built from 13 residues. This CDR3 reads CASSQRREAEAFF. CDR3 in DNA: TGTGCCAGCAGCCAAAGGAGGGAAGCTGAAGCTTTCTTT.

The chain joins TRBV4-1 to TRBJ1-3; D unresolved. Germline lookup yields CDR1 MGHRA and CDR2 YSYEKL. V was pared by 0 bases and J by 10 bases, with 7 bases between. There are 12 residues in the CDR3. In DNA, the CDR3 is TGCGCCAGCAGCCAAGATCGAGGAACCATATATTTT. Protein sequence: CASSQDRGTIYF.

The V call is TRBV13, the J call TRBJ1-4; 9 bases line up with TRBD1. Trimming took 4 bases from V and 6 from J; bases not matched to a gene: 6. The CDR3 has 15 residues. CDR1 and CDR2 (germline): PRHDT, FYEKMQ (reference sequence). The DNA for the CDR3 is TGTGCCAGCAGCTCTCCGGGACAGGGAGATGAAAAACTGTTTTTT. Translation gives CASSSPGQGDEKLFF.

CDR3: CALLELNTEAFF. CDR3 bases: TGTGCTCTTCTCGAGTTGAACACTGAAGCTTTCTTT. The chain employs TRBV30 and TRBJ1-1; D remains unclear. This CDR3 is 12 amino acids long. Germline V gene data show CDR1 as GTSNPN and CDR2 as SVGIG (reference sequence).

V is TRBV2 and J is TRBJ1-1, with TRBD1 as a possible D gene (5 bases). CDR1 and CDR2 from the germline V gene are SNHLY and FYNNEI. The ends were cut back, 8 bases at V and 1 base at J, with 17 bases in the middle. The CDR3 loop spans 15 amino acids. The chain's CDR3 is CASELPGTQNTEAFF. CDR3 bases: TGTGCCAGCGAACTTCCCGGGACTCAGAACACTGAAGCTTTCTTT. The full variable domain, in which reference TRBV2 and TRBJ1-1 provide the parts outside the CDR3, is EPEVTQTPSHQVTQMGQEVILRCVPISNHLYFYWYRQILGQKVEFLVSFYNNEISEKSEIFDDQFSVERPDGSNFTLKIRSTKLEDSAMYFCASELPGTQNTEAFFGQGTRLTVV.

The V call is TRBV18, the J call TRBJ2-1; 9 bases fit TRBD1. V lost 6 bases to trimming and J lost 5 bases; unmatched junction nucleotides: 14. The length of the CDR3 is 17 residues. The germline V gene encodes CDR1 KGHSH and CDR2 LQKENI. The CDR3 nucleotides read TGTGCCAGCTCCCGCTCCCCCCCGGGACAGGGAAACAATGAGCAGTTCTTC. It yields the protein CASSRSPPGQGNNEQFF.

This clone appeared once. The chain couples TRBV27 to TRBJ2-3; perhaps TRBD2 as D (5 bases). Trimming cost V 3 bases and J 7 bases, with 8 bases left between them. CDR1 is MNHEY and CDR2 is SMNVEV in the germline V gene (reference sequence). This CDR3 spans 12 amino acids. CDR3 in DNA: TGTGCCAGCAGTTTTACGGGAAATACGCAGTATTTT. Translated, it gives CASSFTGNTQYF.

This chain connects TRBV5-1 to TRBJ2-1; 8 bases fit TRBD2. Germline V gene data show CDR1 as SGHRS and CDR2 as YFSETQ. V trimming: 2 bases; J trimming: 0 bases; junction bases outside the gene matches: 1. CDR3 size: 15 residues. CDR3 DNA: TGCGCCAGCAGCTTCAGCGGGAGCTCCTACAATGAGCAGTTCTTC. It encodes CASSFSGSSYNEQFF.

This chain uses TRBV5-8 with TRBJ1-1, with D maybe TRBD1 (6 bases). Germline loops: CDR1 SGHTS, CDR2 YDEGEE. This CDR3 is built from 16 residues. The V end lost 2 bases, the J end lost 7 bases, and 21 bases lay between the germline ends. The CDR3: CASSLPTGSRSSEAFF. CDR3 DNA: TGTGCCAGCAGCTTACCCACAGGGAGTAGAAGTAGTGAAGCTTTCTTT. The complete variable domain, with remaining parts taken from reference TRBV5-8 and TRBJ1-1, reads EAGVTQSPTHLIKTRGQQATLRCSPISGHTSVYWYQQALGLGLQFLLWYDEGEERNRGNFPPRFSGRQFPNYSSELNVNALELEDSALYLCASSLPTGSRSSEAFFGQGTRLTVV.

The chain is built from TRBV2 and TRBJ2-7; TRBD2 matches at 7 bases. This CDR3 is built from 16 residues. Germline CDR1 SNHLY, CDR2 FYNNEI. J was trimmed by 4 bases and V by 3 bases; bases with no gene match: 12. As DNA, the CDR3 is TGTGCCAGCAGTGACGATTCGGGGGGTAGTAGGTACGAGCAGTACTTC. Protein sequence: CASSDDSGGSRYEQYF. The variable domain in full, completed from reference TRBV2 and TRBJ2-7, reads EPEVTQTPSHQVTQMGQEVILRCVPISNHLYFYWYRQILGQKVEFLVSFYNNEISEKSEIFDDQFSVERPDGSNFTLKIRSTKLEDSAMYFCASSDDSGGSRYEQYFGPGTRLTVT.

The chain uses TRBV19 and TRBJ2-1, with TRBD2 matching 12 bases. Germline V gene data show CDR1 as LNHDA and CDR2 as SQIVND (reference sequence). The length of the CDR3 is 15 residues. V was clipped by 3 bases and J by 5 bases; unmatched bases: 2. The CDR3 protein is CASSIRLAGDNEQFF. The DNA of the CDR3 is TGTGCCAGTAGTATCCGACTAGCGGGAGACAATGAGCAGTTCTTC.

A few counts support this clone. The chain combines TRBV15 with TRBJ1-2; D unclear. The CDR3 runs to 14 residues. V was shortened by 4 bases and J by 0 bases, with 9 bases between the two germline ends. In germline, CDR1 is LNHNV, CDR2 YYDKDF (reference sequence). CDR3 protein: CATSIRVSNYGYTF. The CDR3 DNA reads TGTGCCACCAGCATCCGGGTGTCTAACTATGGCTACACCTTC.

This clone was found a few times. V usage is TRBV18 and J usage is TRBJ2-6; 14 bases align to TRBD2. Germline assignment: CDR1 KGHSH and CDR2 LQKENI. The CDR3 runs to 20 residues. After removal of 0 bases from V and 4 bases from J, the junction contained 8 bases not matched to a gene. The CDR3 DNA reads TGTGCCAGCTCACCACCCGGACTAGCGGGGGGCCTGTCAGGGGCCAACGTCCTGACTTTC. This sequence encodes CASSPPGLAGGLSGANVLTF.